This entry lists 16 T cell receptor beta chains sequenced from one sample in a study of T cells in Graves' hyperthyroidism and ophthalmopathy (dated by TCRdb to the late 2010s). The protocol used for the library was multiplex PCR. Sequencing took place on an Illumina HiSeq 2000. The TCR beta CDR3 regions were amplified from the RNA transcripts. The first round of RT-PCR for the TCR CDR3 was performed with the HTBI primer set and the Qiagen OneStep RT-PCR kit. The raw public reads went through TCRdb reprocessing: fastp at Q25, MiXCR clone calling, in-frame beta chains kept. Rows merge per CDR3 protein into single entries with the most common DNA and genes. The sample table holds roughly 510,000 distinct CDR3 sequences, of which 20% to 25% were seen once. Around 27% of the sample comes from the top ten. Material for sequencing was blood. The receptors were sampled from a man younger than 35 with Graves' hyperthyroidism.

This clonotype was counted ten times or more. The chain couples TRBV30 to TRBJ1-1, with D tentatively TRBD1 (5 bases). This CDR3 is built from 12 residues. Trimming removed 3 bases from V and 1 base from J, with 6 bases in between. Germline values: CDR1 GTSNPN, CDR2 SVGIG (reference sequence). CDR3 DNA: TGTGCCTGGAGGGGGGGGAACACTGAAGCTTTCTTT. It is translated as CAWRGGNTEAFF.

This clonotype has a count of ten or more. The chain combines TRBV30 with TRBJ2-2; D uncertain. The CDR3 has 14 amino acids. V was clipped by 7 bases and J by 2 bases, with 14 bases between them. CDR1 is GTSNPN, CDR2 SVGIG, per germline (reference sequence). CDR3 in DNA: TGTGCCTCGCAGACTGTCGCTAACACCGGGGAGCTGTTTTTT. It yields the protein CASQTVANTGELFF.

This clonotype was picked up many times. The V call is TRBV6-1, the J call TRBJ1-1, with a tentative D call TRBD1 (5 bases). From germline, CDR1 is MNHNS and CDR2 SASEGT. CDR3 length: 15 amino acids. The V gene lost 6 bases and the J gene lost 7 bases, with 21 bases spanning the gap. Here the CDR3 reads CASSRGAAASREAFF. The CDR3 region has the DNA TGTGCCAGCAGCCGAGGGGCGGCGGCCAGTCGTGAAGCTTTCTTT.

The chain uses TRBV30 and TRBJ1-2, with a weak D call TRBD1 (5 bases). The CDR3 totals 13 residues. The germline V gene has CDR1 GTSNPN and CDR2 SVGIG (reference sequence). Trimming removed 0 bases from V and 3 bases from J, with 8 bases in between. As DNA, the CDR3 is TGTGCCTGGAGTGTGGGGGGGGACTATGGCTACACCTTC. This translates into CAWSVGGDYGYTF.

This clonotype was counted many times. The CDR3 nucleotides are TGCGCCAGCAGCCAATTGCCCCTAAAACCCGGACCTGGAAACACCATATATTTT. Translating gives CASSQLPLKPGPGNTIYF. The chain combines TRBV4-1 with TRBJ1-3; no firm D call. The CDR3 covers 18 residues. Trimming pared 2 bases from V and 2 bases from J, leaving 19 bases between. Per germline, CDR1 MGHRA and CDR2 YSYEKL.

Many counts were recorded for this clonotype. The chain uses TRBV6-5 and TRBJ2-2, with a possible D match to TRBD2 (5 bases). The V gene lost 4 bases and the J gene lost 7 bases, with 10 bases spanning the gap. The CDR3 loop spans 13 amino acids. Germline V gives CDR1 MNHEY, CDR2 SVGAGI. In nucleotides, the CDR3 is TGTGCCAGCAGTTGGCGAGGGAACGGGGAGCTGTTTTTT. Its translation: CASSWRGNGELFF.

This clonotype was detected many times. DNA for the CDR3: TGTGCCAGCAGTTTCCGAGGGGGCCACGAGCAGTACTTC. It codes for CASSFRGGHEQYF. The chain combines TRBV12-3 or TRBV12-4 with TRBJ2-7, with TRBD1 matching 7 bases. This CDR3 is 13 amino acids long. V dropped 3 bases and J dropped 5; count of bases not matched to a gene: 4.

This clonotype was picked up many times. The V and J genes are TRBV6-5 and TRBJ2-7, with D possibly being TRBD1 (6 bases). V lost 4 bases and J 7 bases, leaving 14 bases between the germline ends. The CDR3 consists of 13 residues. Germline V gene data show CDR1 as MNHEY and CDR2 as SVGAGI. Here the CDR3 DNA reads TGTGCCAGCAGTTTTACAGGGTCTGGGGAGCAGTACTTC. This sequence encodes CASSFTGSGEQYF.

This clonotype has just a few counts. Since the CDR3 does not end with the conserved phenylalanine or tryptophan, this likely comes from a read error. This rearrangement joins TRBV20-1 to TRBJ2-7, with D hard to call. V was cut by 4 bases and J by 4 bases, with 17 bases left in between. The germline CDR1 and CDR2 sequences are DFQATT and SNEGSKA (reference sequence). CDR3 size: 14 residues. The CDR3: CSATETGFGYEQYL. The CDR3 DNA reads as TGCAGTGCTACGGAAACTGGGTTTGGGTACGAGCAGTACCTC.

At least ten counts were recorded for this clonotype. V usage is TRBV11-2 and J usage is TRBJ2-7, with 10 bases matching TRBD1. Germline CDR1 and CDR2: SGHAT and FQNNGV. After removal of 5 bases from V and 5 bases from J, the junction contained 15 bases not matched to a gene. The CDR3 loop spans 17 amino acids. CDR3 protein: CASSAPRRAGQGNEQYF. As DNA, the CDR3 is TGTGCCAGCAGCGCCCCTAGAAGGGCGGGACAGGGGAACGAGCAGTACTTC.

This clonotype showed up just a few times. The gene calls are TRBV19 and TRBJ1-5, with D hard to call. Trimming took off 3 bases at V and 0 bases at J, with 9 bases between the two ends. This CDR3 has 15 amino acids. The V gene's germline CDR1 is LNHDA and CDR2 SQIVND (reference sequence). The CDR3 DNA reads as TGTGCCAGTAGTATTAACTGGGATAGCAATCAGCCCCAGCATTTT. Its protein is CASSINWDSNQPQHF. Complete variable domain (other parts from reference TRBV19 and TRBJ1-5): DGGITQSPKYLFRKEGQNVTLSCEQNLNHDAMYWYRQDPGQGLRLIYYSQIVNDFQKGDIAEGYSVSREKKESFPLTVTSAQKNPTAFYLCASSINWDSNQPQHFGDGTRLSIL.

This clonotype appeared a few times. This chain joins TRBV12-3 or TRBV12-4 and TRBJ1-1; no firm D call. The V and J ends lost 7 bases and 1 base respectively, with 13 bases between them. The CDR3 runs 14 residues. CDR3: CASMVSGSNTEAFF. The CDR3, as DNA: TGTGCCAGCATGGTGAGCGGATCGAACACTGAAGCTTTCTTT.

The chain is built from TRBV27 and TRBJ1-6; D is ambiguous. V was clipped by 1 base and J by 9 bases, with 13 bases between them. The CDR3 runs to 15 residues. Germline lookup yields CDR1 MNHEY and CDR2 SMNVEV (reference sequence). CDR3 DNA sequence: TGTGCCAGCAGTTTATACCCCGGTTTTCTTTCACCCCTCCACTTT. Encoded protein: CASSLYPGFLSPLHF.

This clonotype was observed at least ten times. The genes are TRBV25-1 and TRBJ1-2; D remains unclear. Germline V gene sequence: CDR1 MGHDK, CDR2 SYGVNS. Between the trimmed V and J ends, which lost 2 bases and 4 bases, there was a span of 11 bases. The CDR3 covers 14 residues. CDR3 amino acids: CASSEGVGAYGYTF. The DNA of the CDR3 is TGTGCCAGCAGTGAAGGGGTTGGAGCCTATGGCTACACCTTC.

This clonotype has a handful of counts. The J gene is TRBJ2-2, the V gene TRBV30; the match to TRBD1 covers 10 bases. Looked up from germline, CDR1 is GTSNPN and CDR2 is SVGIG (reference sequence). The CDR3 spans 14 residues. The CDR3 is CAQGQGYMTGELFF. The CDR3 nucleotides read TGTGCGCAGGGACAGGGGTATATGACCGGGGAGCTGTTTTTT. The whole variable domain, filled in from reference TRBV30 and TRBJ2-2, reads SQTIHQWPATLVQPVGSPLSLECTVEGTSNPNLYWYRQAAGRGLQLLFYSVGIGQISSEVPQNLSASRPQDRQFILSSKKLLLSDSGFYLCAQGQGYMTGELFFGEGSRLTVL.

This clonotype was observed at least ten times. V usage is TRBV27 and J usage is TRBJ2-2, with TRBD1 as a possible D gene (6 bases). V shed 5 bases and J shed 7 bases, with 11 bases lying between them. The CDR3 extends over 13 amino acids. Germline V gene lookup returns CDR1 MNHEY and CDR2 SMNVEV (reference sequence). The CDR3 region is CASSLGGSGELFF. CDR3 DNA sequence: TGTGCCAGCAGTCTAGGGGGTAGCGGGGAGCTGTTTTTT.